This entry describes one TCR beta chain. This clonotype was counted a single time. Its antigen is still unknown. The junction departs from the called germline gene at one end, perhaps through a read error. The record originates from a study of CD8+CD57+ T cells in acquired aplastic anemia (dated by TCRdb to the late 2010s). Background for the entire study: On average, sorted CD4+ and CD8+ cells yielded 3.2 ug of extracted DNA, with a range of about 0.19 to 30 ug. Mean read counts for healthy donor samples were approximately 10 million for CD4+ cells and around 11 million for CD8+ cells.

Genomic DNA served as template for TCR beta VDJ combination and CDR3 sequence profiling. An Illumina HiSeq 2000 was used for TCR repertoire sequencing. In the source study's methods: Repertoires were assessed using TRBV/TRBJ rearrangement plots, CDR3 size and DJ length profiles, and Simpson's diversity index. The immunodominant clone was defined as the most abundant DNA sequence in deep sequencing data. CDR3 amino acid sequences were checked for sharing between subjects and were compared against published repertoires and the VDJdb database. Using fastp trimming at Q25 and MiXCR clonotype assembly, TCRdb reanalyzed the public sequencing data and kept in-frame beta chains. For every CDR3 protein sequence, its rows merge into one entry that carries the most common genes and DNA. TCRdb, not the authors, supplied the V and J calls. In all, the sample holds 75,000 to 90,000 distinct CDR3 sequences, and under 50% of those were seen once. The ten largest clones represent approximately 61% of the sample.

In this study, sorted CD4+ and CD8+ T cells from the blood of healthy subjects and of severe aplastic anemia patients had their TCR repertoires deep-sequenced. Ficoll-Paque density gradient centrifugation was used to isolate peripheral blood mononuclear cells. Before DNA extraction, CD4+ and CD8+ T cells were sorted with FACS or magnetic beads. Points the paper makes about the study in general: Roughly 31 CD8+ CDR3 sequences were shared between patients and controls but appeared highly expressed in patients and within their immunodominant clones. Patients and healthy controls showed no significant difference in CD8+ Simpson's diversity (P=0.060).

CDR3 length: 14 amino acids, cysteine to phenylalanine. Only the CDR3 portion is preserved as DNA: 42 bases, with reading frame beginning at the first base. CDR1 and CDR2 are read off the germline V gene as SQVTM and ANQGSEA. The V gene is TRBV29-1 and the J gene is TRBJ1-5; 6 matching bases give a weak D call of TRBD1. The sequencing sample was made of sorted CD4+, CD8+, or CD8+CD57+ T cells (not recorded which) from PBMCs. This clonotype originated in a human donor in good health, serving as a control. The DNA sequence reads TGCAGCGTAGCCCAGGGGACGAAAGATCAACCCCAGCATTTT. This is translated as CSVAQGTKDQPQHF.